This record covers a single TCR beta chain. This sample was included in a study of type 1 and type 2 diabetes patients. Overall study: Samples came from type 1 diabetic, type 2 diabetic or nondiabetic people, recruited in China.

Diabetic patients met standard criteria for type 1 or type 2 diabetes. Peripheral blood, around 10 milliliters per participant, was collected. The PCR template was genomic DNA. Multiplex PCR with 30 forward and 13 reverse primers amplified the TCR beta CDR3. TCRdb re-analysed the multiplex PCR reads in MiXCR, keeping a single row per CDR3 protein. The sample has 280,000 or so distinct CDR3 sequences, around 50% seen once. This TCR was sampled from a man younger than 35 with type 2 diabetes. The sample comprised peripheral blood mononuclear cells (PBMCs).

The DNA of the CDR3 is TGTGCCAGCAGTTATTGGACTAGCGGTTCTAGGTCCCTTTCTGGGGCCAACGTCCTGACTTTC. Its translation: CASSYWTSGSRSLSGANVLTF. V and J are TRBV6-5 and TRBJ2-6; 10 positions agree with TRBD2. CDR1 is MNHEY, CDR2 SVGAGI, per germline. The CDR3 has 21 amino acids. With V trimmed by 3 bases and J by 1 base, 15 bases remained unmatched.